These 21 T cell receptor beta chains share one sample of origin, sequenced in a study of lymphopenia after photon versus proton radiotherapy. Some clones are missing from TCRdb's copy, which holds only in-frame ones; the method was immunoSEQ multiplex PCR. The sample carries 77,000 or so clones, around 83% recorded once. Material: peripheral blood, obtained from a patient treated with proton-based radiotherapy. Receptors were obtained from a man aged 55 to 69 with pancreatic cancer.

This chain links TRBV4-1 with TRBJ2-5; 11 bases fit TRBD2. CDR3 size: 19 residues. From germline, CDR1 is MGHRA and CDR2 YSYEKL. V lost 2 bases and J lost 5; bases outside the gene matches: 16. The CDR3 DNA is TGCGCCAGCAGCCAAAGGGAAGCAATTAGCGGGAGGGCGCGGGAGACCCAGTACTTC. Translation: CASSQREAISGRARETQYF.

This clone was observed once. CDR3 amino acids: CASSGTPGLAGEQFF. The DNA of the CDR3 is TGCGCCAGCAGCGGAACACCGGGACTGGCTGGTGAGCAGTTCTTC. The chain recombines TRBV10-1 with TRBJ2-1; TRBD2 might be the D (6 bases). Trimming stripped 6 bases from V and 9 bases from J, with 21 bases between. This CDR3 has 15 residues. Germline CDR1 is WNHNN and CDR2 is SYGVQD (reference sequence).

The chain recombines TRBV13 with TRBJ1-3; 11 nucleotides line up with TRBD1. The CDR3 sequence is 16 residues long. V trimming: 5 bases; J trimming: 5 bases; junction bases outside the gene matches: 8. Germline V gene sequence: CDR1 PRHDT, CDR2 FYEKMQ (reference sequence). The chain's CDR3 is CASSETGQGGRNTIYF. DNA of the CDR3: TGTGCCAGCAGCGAGACGGGACAGGGGGGAAGAAACACCATATATTTT. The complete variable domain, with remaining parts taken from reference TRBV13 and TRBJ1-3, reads AAGVIQSPRHLIKEKRETATLKCYPIPRHDTVYWYQQGPGQDPQFLISFYEKMQSDKGSIPDRFSAQQFSDYHSELNMSSLELGDSALYFCASSETGQGGRNTIYFGEGSWLTVV.

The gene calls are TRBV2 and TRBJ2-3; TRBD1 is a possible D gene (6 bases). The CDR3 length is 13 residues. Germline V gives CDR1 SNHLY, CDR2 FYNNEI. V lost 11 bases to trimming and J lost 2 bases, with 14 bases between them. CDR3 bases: TGTGCCGGTTCCCGGGACAACACAGATACGCAGTATTTT. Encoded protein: CAGSRDNTDTQYF.

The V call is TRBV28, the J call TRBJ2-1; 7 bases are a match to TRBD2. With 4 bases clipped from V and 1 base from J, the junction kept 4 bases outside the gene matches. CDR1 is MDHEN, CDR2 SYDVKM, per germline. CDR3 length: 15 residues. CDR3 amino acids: CASSSLGGSYNEQFF. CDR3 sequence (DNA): TGTGCCAGCAGTTCCCTGGGGGGGTCCTACAATGAGCAGTTCTTC.

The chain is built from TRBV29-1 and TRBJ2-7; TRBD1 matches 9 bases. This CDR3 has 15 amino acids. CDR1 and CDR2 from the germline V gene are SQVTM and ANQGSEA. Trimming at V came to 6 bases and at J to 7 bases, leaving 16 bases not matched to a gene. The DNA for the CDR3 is TGCAGCGTCTCAACCTCCGGGACAGGGCTGAAAGAGCAGTACTTC. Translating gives CSVSTSGTGLKEQYF.

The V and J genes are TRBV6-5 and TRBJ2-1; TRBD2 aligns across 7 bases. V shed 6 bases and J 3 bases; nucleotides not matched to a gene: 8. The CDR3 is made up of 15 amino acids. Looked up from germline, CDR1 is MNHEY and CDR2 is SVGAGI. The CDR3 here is CASSRSGTLYNEQFF. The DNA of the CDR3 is TGTGCCAGCAGCCGCAGCGGGACCCTCTACAATGAGCAGTTCTTC.

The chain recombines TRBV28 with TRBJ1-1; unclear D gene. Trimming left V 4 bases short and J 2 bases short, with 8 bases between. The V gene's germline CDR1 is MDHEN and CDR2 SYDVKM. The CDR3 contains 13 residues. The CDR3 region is CASSSPSNTEAFF. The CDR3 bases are TGTGCCAGCAGTTCACCCAGTAACACTGAAGCTTTCTTT.

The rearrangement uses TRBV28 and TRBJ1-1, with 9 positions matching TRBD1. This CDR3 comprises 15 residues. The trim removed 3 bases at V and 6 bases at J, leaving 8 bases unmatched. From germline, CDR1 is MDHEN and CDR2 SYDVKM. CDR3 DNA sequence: TGTGCCAGCAGTTTCCCCGGGACAGGGAGATCTGAAGCTTTCTTT. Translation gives CASSFPGTGRSEAFF.

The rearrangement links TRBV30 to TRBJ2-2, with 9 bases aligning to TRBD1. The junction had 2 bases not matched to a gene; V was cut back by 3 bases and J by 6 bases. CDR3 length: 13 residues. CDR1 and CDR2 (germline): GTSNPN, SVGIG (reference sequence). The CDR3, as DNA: TGTGCCTGGAGGGACAGGGGCGCCGGGGAGCTGTTTTTT. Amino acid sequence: CAWRDRGAGELFF.

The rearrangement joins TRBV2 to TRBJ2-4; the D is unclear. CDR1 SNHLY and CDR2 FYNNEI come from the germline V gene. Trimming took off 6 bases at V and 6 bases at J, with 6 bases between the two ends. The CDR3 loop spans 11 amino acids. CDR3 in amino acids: CASRLLNIQYF. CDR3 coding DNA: TGTGCCAGCAGGCTCCTAAACATTCAGTACTTC.

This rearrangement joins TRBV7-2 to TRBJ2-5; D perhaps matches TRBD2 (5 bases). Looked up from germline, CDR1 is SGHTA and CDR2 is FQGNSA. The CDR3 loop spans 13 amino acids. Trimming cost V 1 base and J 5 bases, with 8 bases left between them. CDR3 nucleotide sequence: TGTGCCAGCAGCTTAGACGGGATGGAGACCCAGTACTTC. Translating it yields CASSLDGMETQYF.

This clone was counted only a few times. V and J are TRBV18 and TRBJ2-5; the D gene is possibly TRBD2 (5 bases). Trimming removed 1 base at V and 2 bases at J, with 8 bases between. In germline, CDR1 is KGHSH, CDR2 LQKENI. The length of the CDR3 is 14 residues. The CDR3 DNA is TGTGCCAGCTCACCACTGAGGGAGCAAGAGACCCAGTACTTC. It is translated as CASSPLREQETQYF.

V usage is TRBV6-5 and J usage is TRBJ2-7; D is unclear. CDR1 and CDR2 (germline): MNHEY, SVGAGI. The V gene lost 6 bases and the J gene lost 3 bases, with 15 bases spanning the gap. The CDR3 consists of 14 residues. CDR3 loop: CASSQQLVGYEQYF. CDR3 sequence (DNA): TGTGCCAGCAGCCAACAATTAGTCGGCTACGAGCAGTACTTC.

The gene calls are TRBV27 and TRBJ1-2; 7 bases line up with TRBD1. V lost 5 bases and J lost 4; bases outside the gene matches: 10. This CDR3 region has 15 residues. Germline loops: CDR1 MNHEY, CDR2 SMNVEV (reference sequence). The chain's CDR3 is CASSTGTANVYGYTF. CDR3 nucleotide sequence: TGTGCCAGCAGTACCGGGACAGCGAATGTCTATGGCTACACCTTC.

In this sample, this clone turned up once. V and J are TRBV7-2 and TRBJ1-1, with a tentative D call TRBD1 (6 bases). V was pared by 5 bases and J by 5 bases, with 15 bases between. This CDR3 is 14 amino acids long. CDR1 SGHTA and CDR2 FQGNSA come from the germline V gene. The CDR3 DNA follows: TGTGCCAGCAGCGTACAGGGAGGAGTAACTGAAGCTTTCTTT. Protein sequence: CASSVQGGVTEAFF. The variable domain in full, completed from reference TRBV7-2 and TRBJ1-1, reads GAGVSQSPSNKVTEKGKDVELRCDPISGHTALYWYRQSLGQGLEFLIYFQGNSAPDKSGLPSDRFSAERTGGSVSTLTIQRTQQEDSAVYLCASSVQGGVTEAFFGQGTRLTVV.

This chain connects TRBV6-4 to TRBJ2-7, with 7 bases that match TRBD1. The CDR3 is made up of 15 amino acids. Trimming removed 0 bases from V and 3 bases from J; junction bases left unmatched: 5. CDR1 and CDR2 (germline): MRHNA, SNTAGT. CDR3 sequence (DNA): TGTGCCAGCAGTGACTCGAGACAGGGAAGCTACGAGCAGTACTTC. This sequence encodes CASSDSRQGSYEQYF.

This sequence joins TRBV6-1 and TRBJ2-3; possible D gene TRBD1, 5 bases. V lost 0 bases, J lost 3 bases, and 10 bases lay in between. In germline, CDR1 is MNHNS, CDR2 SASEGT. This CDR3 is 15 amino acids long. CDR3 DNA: TGTGCCAGCAGTGAAGCGCCAGGGTGGACAGATACGCAGTATTTT. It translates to CASSEAPGWTDTQYF.

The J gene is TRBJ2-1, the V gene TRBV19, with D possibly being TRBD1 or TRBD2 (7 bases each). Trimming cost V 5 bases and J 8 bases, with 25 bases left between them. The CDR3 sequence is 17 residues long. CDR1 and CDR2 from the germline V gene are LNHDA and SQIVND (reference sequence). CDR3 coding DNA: TGTGCCAGTAGTCCAAACCCCCCAGGGGGGGGTAAGGATGAGCAGTTCTTC. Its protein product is CASSPNPPGGGKDEQFF.

CDR3 in amino acids: CASSLVQGNSPLHF. In DNA form, the CDR3 reads TGTGCCAGCAGCTTGGTACAGGGTAATTCACCCCTCCACTTT. V and J are TRBV7-2 and TRBJ1-6; perhaps TRBD1 as D (6 bases). Between the trimmed V and J ends, which lost 3 bases and 6 bases, there was a span of 9 bases. The CDR3 is 14 amino acids. Germline V gives CDR1 SGHTA, CDR2 FQGNSA.

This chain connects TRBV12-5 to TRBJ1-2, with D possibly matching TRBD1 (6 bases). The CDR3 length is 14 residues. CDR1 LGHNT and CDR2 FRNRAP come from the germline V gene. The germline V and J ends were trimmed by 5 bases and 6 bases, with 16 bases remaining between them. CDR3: CASGPRRGAHGYTF. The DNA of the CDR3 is TGTGCTAGTGGTCCCAGAAGGGGGGCTCATGGCTACACCTTC.